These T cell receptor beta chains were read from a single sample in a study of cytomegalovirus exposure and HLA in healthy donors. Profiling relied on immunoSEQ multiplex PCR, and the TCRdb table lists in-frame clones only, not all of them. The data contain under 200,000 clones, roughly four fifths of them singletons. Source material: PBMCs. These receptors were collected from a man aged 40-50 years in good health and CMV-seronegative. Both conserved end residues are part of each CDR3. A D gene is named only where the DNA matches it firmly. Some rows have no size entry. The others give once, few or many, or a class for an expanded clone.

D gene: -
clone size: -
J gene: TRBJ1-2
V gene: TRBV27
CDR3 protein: CASSPYWQANYGYTF
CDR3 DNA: TGTGCCAGCAGTCCCTATTGGCAGGCTAACTATGGCTACACCTTC

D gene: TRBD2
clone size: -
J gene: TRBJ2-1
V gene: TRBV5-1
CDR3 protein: CASSIIGVAGPNEQFF
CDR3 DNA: TGCGCCAGCAGCATTATAGGGGTAGCGGGGCCAAATGAGCAGTTCTTC

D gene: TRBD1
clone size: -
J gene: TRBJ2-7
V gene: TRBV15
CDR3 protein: CATSSTGGMGSYEQYF
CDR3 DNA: TGTGCCACCAGCAGTACAGGGGGAATGGGCTCCTACGAGCAGTACTTC

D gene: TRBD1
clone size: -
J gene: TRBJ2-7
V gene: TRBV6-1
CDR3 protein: CASSALGTAHF
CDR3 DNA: TGTGCCAGCAGTGCACTCGGGACAGCGCACTTC

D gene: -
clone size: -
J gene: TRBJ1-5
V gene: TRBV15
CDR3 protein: CATSRGIDSNQPQHF
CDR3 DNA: TGTGCCACCAGCAGAGGCATAGATAGCAATCAGCCCCAGCATTTT

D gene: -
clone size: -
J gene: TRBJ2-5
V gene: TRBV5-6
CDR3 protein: CASSLAGQGKETQYF
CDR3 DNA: TGTGCCAGCAGCTTGGCCGGGCAGGGTAAAGAGACCCAGTACTTC

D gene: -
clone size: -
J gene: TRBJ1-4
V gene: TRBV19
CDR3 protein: CASSMGRDFEKLFF
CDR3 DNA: TGTGCCAGTAGTATGGGGCGGGACTTCGAAAAACTGTTTTTT

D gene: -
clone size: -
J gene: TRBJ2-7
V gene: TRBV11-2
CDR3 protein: CASRGASYEQYF
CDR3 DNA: TGTGCCAGCAGAGGGGCCTCCTACGAGCAGTACTTC

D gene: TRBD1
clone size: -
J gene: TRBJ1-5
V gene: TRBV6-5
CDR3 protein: CASRSGGGGRQPQHF
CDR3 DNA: TGTGCCAGCAGGAGTGGAGGGGGCGGGAGGCAGCCCCAGCATTTT

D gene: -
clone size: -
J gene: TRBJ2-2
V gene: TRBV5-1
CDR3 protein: CASSLGGTANTGELFF
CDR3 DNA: TGCGCCAGCAGTCTCGGCGGGACAGCGAACACCGGGGAGCTGTTTTTT

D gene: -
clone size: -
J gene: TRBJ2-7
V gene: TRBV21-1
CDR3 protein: CASSAEKIRTGRGPYEQYF
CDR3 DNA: TGTGCCAGCAGCGCCGAAAAAATCCGGACAGGCAGGGGGCCATACGAGCAGTACTTC

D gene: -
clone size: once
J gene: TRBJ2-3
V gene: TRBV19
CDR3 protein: CASSIKGGRGQQVDTQYF
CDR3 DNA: TGTGCCAGTAGTATAAAGGGGGGGCGGGGGCAGCAAGTAGATACGCAGTATTTT

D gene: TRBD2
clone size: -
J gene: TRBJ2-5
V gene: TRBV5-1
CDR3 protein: CASSLRSSGGPYQETQYF
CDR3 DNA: TGCGCCAGCAGCTTGCGGTCGAGCGGGGGGCCGTACCAAGAGACCCAGTACTTC

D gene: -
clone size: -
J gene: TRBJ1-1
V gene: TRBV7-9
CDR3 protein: CASSLPASGKTEAFF
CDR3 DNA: TGTGCCAGCAGCTTACCCGCCTCAGGGAAGACTGAAGCTTTCTTT

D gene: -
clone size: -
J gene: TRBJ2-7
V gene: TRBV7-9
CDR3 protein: CASSPRLGQGTYEQYF
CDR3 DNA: TGTGCCAGCAGCCCACGCTTGGGGCAGGGAACCTACGAGCAGTACTTC

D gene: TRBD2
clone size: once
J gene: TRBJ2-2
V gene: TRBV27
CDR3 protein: CASSLPGLAGGIGELFF
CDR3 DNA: TGTGCCAGCAGTTTGCCCGGACTAGCGGGGGGAATCGGGGAGCTGTTTTTT

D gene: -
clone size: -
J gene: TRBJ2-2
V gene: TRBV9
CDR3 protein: CASSERGITGELFF
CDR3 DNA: TGTGCCAGCAGCGAAAGGGGCATCACCGGGGAGCTGTTTTTT

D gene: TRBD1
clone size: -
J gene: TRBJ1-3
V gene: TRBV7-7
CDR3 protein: CASSLAQGDTIYF
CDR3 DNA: TGTGCTAGCAGCTTAGCCCAGGGGGACACCATATATTTT

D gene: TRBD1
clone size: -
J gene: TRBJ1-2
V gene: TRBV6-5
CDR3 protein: CASSTQGAGYGYTF
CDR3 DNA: TGTGCCAGCAGTACACAGGGGGCTGGGTATGGCTACACCTTC

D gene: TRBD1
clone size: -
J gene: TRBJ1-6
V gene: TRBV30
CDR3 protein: CAWGTGQSSYNSPLHF
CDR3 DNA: TGTGCCTGGGGGACAGGCCAGAGCTCCTATAATTCACCCCTCCACTTT

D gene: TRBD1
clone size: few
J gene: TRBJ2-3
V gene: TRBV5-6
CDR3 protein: CASSGDRGLTDTQYF
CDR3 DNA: TGTGCCAGCAGCGGAGACAGGGGCCTTACAGATACGCAGTATTTT

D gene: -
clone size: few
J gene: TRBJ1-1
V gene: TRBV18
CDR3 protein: CASSPVLGNTEAFF
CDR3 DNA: TGTGCCAGCTCGCCGGTCCTAGGGAACACTGAAGCTTTCTTT

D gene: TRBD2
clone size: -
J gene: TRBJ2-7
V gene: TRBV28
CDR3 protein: CASSLAGGPRYEQYF
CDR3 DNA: TGTGCCAGCAGTTTAGCGGGGGGGCCGCGTTACGAGCAGTACTTC

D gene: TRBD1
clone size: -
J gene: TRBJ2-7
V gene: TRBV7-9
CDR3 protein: CASSDGTGGFYEQYF
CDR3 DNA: TGTGCCAGCAGCGACGGGACAGGGGGCTTTTACGAGCAGTACTTC

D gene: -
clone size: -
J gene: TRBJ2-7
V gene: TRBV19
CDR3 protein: CASSIHRSSKALFYEQYF
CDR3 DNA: TGTGCCAGTAGTATCCACAGGAGTTCAAAGGCCCTATTCTACGAGCAGTACTTC

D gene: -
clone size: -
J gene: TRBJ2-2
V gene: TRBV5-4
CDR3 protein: CASSLFTAHLTGELFF
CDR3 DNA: TGTGCCAGCAGCTTGTTTACCGCGCATCTCACCGGGGAGCTGTTTTTT

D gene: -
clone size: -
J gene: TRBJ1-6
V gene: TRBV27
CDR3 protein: CASSLSSPLYSPLHF
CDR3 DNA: TGTGCCAGCAGTTTATCGAGTCCGTTATATTCACCCCTCCACTTT

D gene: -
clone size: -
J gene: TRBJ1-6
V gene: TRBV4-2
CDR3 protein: CASSQAVRVNSPLHF
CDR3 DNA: TGTGCCAGCAGCCAAGCGGTGAGAGTTAATTCACCCCTCCACTTT

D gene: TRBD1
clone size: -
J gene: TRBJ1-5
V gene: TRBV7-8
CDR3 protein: CASSLGTGGPQQPQHF
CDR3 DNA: TGTGCCAGCAGCCTTGGGACAGGGGGCCCACAGCAGCCCCAGCATTTT

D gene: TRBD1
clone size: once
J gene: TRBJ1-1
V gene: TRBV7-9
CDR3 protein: CASSPATGTNTEAFF
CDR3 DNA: TGTGCCAGCAGCCCTGCGACAGGGACGAACACTGAAGCTTTCTTT

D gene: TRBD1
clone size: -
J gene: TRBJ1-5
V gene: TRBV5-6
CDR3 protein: CASSFWTGTGNQPQHF
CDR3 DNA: TGTGCCAGCAGCTTTTGGACAGGGACTGGCAATCAGCCCCAGCATTTT

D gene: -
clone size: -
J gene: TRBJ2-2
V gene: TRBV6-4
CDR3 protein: CASSAQGVNTGELFF
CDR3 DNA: TGTGCCAGCAGTGCTCAAGGGGTTAACACCGGGGAGCTGTTTTTT

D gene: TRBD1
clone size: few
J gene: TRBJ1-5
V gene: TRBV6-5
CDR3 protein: CASRGTGVGQPQHF
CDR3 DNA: TGTGCCAGCAGGGGGACAGGGGTAGGTCAGCCCCAGCATTTT

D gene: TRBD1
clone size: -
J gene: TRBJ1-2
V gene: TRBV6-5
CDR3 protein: CASSSGQAGLYGYTF
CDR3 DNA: TGTGCCAGCAGTTCAGGACAGGCGGGGCTCTATGGCTACACCTTC

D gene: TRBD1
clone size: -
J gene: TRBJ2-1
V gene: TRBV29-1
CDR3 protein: CSVVSDRAYNEQFF
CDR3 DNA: TGCAGCGTTGTTTCGGACAGGGCCTACAATGAGCAGTTCTTC

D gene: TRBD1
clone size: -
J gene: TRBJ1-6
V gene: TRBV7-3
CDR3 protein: CASSLTGSDSPLHF
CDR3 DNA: TGTGCCAGCAGCCTGACAGGGAGCGATTCACCCCTCCACTTT

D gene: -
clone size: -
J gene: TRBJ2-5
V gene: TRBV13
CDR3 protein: CASSRSGLQETQYF
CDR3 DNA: TGTGCCAGCAGCCGCTCCGGACTGCAAGAGACCCAGTACTTC

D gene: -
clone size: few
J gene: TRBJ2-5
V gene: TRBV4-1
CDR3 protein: CASSQQPRAQETQYF
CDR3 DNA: TGCGCCAGCAGCCAACAGCCCAGGGCCCAAGAGACCCAGTACTTC

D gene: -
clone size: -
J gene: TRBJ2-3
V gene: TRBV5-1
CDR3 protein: CASSLLRVTDTQYF
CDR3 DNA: TGCGCCAGCAGCTTGCTCAGGGTCACAGATACGCAGTATTTT

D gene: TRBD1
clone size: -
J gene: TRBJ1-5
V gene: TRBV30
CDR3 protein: CAWSIAGGRQPQHF
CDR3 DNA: TGTGCCTGGAGTATAGCAGGGGGTCGACAGCCCCAGCATTTT

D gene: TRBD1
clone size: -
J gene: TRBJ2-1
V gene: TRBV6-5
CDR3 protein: CASSPQGLYNEQFF
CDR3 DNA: TGTGCCAGCAGTCCACAGGGGCTCTACAATGAGCAGTTCTTC

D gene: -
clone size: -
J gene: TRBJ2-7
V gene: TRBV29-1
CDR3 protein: CSVEDWSSSYEQYF
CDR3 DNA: TGCAGCGTTGAGGACTGGAGCAGCTCCTACGAGCAGTACTTC

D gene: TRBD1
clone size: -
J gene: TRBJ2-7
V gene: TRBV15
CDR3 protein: CATSRRQGGTYEQYF
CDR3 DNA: TGTGCCACCAGCCGTAGACAGGGTGGGACCTACGAGCAGTACTTC